This TCR beta chain was recovered during a study of blood T cells in healthy people across ages. J gave up 5 bases and V 4 bases, and 4 bases lay outside the gene matches. There are 15 residues in the CDR3. Germline values: CDR1 LGHNA, CDR2 YNFKEQ. General observations from the study: The fall in TCR beta diversity per million T cells was roughly linear with age. Using unsorted PBMCs precluded a conclusive naive versus antigen-experienced comparison.

A sample-barcoded 5' primer and a J-beta primer mix were used in a second PCR of about 7 to 12 cycles. A single record per CDR3 protein comes from TCRdb applying MiXCR to the 5' RACE reads. The sample holds roughly 680,000 distinct CDR3 sequences, roughly 20% seen once. This clonotype was detected ten times or more. As yet, its antigen is unknown. The specimen sequenced was blood. The chain is built from TRBV4-2 and TRBJ1-4; TRBD1 aligns across 10 bases. The source is a man aged 65 to 79 in good health. CDR3 amino acids: CASSPPGQGNEKLFF. CDR3 bases: TGTGCCAGCAGCCCCCCGGGACAGGGGAATGAAAAACTGTTTTTT.